This T cell receptor (beta chain) was recovered during a study of T-cell reconstitution after alpha-beta-depleted transplantation in children. Study-wide findings and caveats: Surviving recipient T cells and thymic progenitors underlay high day-60 TCRbeta diversity in some patients. Several hundred expanded graft clones reportedly supplied alpha-beta T cells about two months after transplant.

This clonotype was seen a handful of times. Its antigen is not identified. A TCRbeta library incorporating unique molecular identifiers was prepared. One entry per CDR3 protein, called by TCRdb with MiXCR from the PCR reads. Of 540,000 or so distinct CDR3 sequences listed, 20% to 25% are singletons. The V gene lost 5 bases and the J gene lost 2 bases, with 25 bases spanning the gap. Germline V gives CDR1 DFQATT, CDR2 SNEGSKA (reference sequence). This CDR3 region has 18 residues. The sequence derives from a boy in the first two years of life who had a stem cell transplant for acute myeloid leukemia, so the T cells may come from the graft donor. This rearrangement joins TRBV20-1 to TRBJ1-5; D perhaps matches TRBD1 (6 bases). The sample here was PBMCs, mostly from graft donor cells, taken 360 days after TCRalphabeta/CD19-depleted stem cell transplant. The CDR3 protein is CSASDPTLTGMGNQPQHF. The CDR3 nucleotides are TGCAGTGCTTCCGACCCTACATTAACAGGGATGGGCAATCAGCCCCAGCATTTT.